Detailed here is one TCR beta chain. Its matching antigen is unknown. Clones were sequenced by immunoSEQ multiplex PCR, and TCRdb holds only the in-frame ones, with some missing. The sample consists of roughly 64,000 clones, 95% to 98% of them appearing once. Germline lookup yields CDR1 MNHEY and CDR2 SMNVEV (reference sequence). With 7 bases clipped from V and 7 bases from J, the junction kept 15 bases outside the gene matches. This CDR3 region has 16 residues. This specimen belongs to a study of Tregs in tolerant kidney transplant recipients. Study-wide points: Few patients were studied, so findings need validation in larger groups.

Material: Tregs from blood, obtained before the transplant. The sequence was obtained from a human donor who received a combined kidney and bone marrow transplant. The chain has TRBV27 and TRBJ2-7, with 11 nucleotides matching TRBD2. The DNA of the CDR3 is TGTGCCAGCAAGGGCATAGCGGGGGGGCTTTTTCGAGAGCAGTACTTC. It is translated as CASKGIAGGLFREQYF.